One T cell receptor beta chain is described in this entry. No antigen is known for it. The sequenced template was cDNA made from the entire isolated RNA. Using immunoSEQ multiplex PCR, the repertoire was profiled, and TCRdb retains in-frame clones only, with some absent. The sample lists fewer than 400,000 clones, roughly 8% occurring once. This specimen belongs to a study of beta chain features in type 1 diabetes. Study-level findings and limits: PCR might favor shorter templates, equally in patients and controls. Highly expressing activated T cells could be over-counted with a cDNA template. Naive, central memory and regulatory TCRB repertoires appeared more similar among patients than healthy donors. Shortening of TCRB CDR3s, moderate but significant, appeared in all four CD4+ subsets of Type 1 diabetes patients.

The specimen was central memory CD4+ T cells from blood. This sequence was found in a woman aged 18-35 years in good health.

The CDR3 DNA is TGTGCCAGCAGTCGAAACAGGGGCGTAGTAGATGAGCAGTTCTTC. Protein product: CASSRNRGVVDEQFF. The chain carries TRBV11-2 and TRBJ2-1, with TRBD1 identical over 7 bases. The CDR3 extends over 15 amino acids. The J segment lost 8 bases and the V segment lost 6 bases, leaving 13 bases of the junction unmatched. Germline V gene data show CDR1 as SGHAT and CDR2 as FQNNGV.